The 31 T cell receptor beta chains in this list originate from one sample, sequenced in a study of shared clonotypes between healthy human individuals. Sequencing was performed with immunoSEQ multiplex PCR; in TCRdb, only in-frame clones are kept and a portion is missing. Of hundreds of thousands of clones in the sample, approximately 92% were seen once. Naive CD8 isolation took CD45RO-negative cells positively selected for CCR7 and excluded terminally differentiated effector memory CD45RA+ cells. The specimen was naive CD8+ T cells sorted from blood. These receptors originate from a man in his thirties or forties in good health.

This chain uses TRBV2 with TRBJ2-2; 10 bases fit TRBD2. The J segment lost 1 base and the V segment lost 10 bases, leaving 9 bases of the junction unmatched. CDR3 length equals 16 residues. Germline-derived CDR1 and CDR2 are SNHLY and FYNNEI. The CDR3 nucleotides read TGTGCCACCTGGAAACGGACTAGCGGGAACACCGGGGAGCTGTTTTTT. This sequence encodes CATWKRTSGNTGELFF.

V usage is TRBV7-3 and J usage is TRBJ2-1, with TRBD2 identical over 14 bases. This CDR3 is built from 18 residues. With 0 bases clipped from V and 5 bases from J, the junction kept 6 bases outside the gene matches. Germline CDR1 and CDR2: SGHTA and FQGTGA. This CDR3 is CASSLTGLAGGHHNEQFF. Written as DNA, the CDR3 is TGTGCCAGCAGCTTAACTGGACTAGCGGGAGGTCATCACAATGAGCAGTTCTTC. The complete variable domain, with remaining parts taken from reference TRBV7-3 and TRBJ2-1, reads GAGVSQTPSNKVTEKGKYVELRCDPISGHTALYWYRQSLGQGPEFLIYFQGTGAADDSGLPNDRFFAVRPEGSVSTLKIQRTERGDSAVYLCASSLTGLAGGHHNEQFFGPGTRLTVL.

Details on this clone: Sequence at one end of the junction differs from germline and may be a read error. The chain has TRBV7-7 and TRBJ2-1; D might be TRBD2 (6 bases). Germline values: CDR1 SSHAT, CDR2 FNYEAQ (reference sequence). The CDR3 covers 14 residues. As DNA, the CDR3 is TGTGCTAGCAGCTTAGCGGCAGGGTCCGGTGAGCAGTTCTTC. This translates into CASSLAAGSGEQFF.

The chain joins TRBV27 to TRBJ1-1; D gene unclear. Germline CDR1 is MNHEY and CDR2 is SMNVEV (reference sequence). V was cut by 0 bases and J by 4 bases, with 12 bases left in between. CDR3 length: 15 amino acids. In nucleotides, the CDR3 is TGTGCCAGCAGTTTATCGCCCCTTATGGGCACTGAAGCTTTCTTT. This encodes CASSLSPLMGTEAFF.

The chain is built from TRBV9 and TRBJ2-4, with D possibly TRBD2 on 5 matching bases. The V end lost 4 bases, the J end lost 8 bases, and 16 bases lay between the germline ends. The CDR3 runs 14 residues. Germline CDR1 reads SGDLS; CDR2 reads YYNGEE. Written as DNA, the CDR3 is TGTGCCAGCAGCCCACTACTAGGGATTGACATTCAGTACTTC. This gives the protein CASSPLLGIDIQYF.

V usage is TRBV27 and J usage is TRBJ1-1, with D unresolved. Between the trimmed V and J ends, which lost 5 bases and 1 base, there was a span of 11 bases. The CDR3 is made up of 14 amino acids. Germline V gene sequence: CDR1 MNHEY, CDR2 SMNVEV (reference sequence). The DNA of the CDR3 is TGTGCCAGCAGTGCGCGGACGGAGAACACTGAAGCTTTCTTT. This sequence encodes CASSARTENTEAFF.

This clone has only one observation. The CDR3 region has the DNA TGTGCCAGCAGCCCGGGACAGGGGGCAGACGAGCAGTACTTC. It codes for CASSPGQGADEQYF. This chain uses TRBV9 with TRBJ2-7, with TRBD1 matching 12 bases. The CDR3 consists of 14 residues. The J segment lost 5 bases and the V segment lost 4 bases, leaving 4 bases of the junction unmatched. Germline CDR1 reads SGDLS; CDR2 reads YYNGEE.

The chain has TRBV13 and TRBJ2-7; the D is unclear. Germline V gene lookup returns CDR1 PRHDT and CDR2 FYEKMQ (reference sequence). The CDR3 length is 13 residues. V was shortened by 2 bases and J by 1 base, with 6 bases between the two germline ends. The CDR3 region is CASSLPQSYEQYF. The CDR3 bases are TGTGCCAGCAGCTTACCCCAATCCTACGAGCAGTACTTC.

This chain's CDR3 is CASSFGNFGAGEQYF. DNA of the CDR3: TGTGCCAGCAGCTTCGGTAACTTTGGGGCGGGCGAGCAGTACTTC. The rearrangement links TRBV7-9 to TRBJ2-7, with D perhaps being TRBD1 or TRBD2 (5 bases each). This CDR3 comprises 15 residues. V lost 3 bases, J lost 6 bases, and 18 bases lay in between. CDR1 SEHNR and CDR2 FQNEAQ come from the germline V gene (reference sequence).

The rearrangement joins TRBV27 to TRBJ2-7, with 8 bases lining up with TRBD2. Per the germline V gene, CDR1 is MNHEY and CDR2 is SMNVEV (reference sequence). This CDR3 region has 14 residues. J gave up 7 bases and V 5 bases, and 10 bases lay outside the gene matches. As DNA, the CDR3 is TGTGCCAGCAGTCGGGGGGGACCTGAATCGGAGCAGTACTTC. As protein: CASSRGGPESEQYF.

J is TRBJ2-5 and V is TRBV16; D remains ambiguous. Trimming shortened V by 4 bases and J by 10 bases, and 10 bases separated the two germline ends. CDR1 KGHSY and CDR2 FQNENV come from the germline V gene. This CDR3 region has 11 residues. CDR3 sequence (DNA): TGTGCCAGCAGCCCCTCTGAAGACCAGTACTTC. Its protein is CASSPSEDQYF.

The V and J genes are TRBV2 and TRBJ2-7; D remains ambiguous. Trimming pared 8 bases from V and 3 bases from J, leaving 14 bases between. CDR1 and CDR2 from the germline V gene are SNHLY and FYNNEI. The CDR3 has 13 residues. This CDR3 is CASQQRSLYEQYF. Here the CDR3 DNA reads TGTGCCAGCCAGCAGAGGTCTCTCTACGAGCAGTACTTC.

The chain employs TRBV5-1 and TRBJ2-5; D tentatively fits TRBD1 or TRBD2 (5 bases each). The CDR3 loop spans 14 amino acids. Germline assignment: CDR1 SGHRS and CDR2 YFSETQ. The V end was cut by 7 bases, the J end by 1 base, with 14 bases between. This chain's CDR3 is CASCEGRLQETQYF. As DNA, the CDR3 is TGCGCCAGCTGCGAGGGGCGCCTCCAAGAGACCCAGTACTTC.

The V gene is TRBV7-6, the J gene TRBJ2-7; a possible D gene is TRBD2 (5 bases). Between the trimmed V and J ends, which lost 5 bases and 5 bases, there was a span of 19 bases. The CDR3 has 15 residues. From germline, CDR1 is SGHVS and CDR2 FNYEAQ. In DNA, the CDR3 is TGTGCCAGCAGCGGGCGGACCGGGATAACAAACGAGCAGTACTTC. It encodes CASSGRTGITNEQYF.

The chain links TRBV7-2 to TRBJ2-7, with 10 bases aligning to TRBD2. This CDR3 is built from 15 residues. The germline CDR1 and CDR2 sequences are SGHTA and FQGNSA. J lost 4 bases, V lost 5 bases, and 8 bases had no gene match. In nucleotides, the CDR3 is TGTGCCAGCAGCCAGGGCCTAGCGGGAGCATACGAGCAGTACTTC. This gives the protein CASSQGLAGAYEQYF.

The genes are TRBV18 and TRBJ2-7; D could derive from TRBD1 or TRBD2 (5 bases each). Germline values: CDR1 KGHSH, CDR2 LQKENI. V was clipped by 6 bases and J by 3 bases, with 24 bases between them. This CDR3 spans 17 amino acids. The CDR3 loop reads CASSQAKISGRYYEQYF. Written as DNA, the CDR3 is TGTGCCAGCTCGCAGGCGAAAATCTCGGGACGGTACTACGAGCAGTACTTC.

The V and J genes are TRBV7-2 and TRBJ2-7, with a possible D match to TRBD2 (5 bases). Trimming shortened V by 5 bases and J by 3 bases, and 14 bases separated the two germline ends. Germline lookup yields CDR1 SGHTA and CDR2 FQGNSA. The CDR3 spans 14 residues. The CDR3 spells CASSLGGSNYEQYF. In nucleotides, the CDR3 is TGTGCCAGCAGCCTAGGAGGTTCAAACTACGAGCAGTACTTC. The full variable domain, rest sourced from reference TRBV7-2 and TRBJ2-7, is GAGVSQSPSNKVTEKGKDVELRCDPISGHTALYWYRQSLGQGLEFLIYFQGNSAPDKSGLPSDRFSAERTGGSVSTLTIQRTQQEDSAVYLCASSLGGSNYEQYFGPGTRLTVT.

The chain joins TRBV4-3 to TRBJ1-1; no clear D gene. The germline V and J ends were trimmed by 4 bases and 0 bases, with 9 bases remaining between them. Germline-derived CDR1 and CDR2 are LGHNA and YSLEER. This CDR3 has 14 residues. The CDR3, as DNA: TGCGCCAGCAGCCCCGGGATTCTGAACACTGAAGCTTTCTTT. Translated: CASSPGILNTEAFF.

CDR3 sequence (DNA): TGTGCCAGCAGCCCTGGACTAGGCGAGCAGTACTTC. Its translation is CASSPGLGEQYF. The gene calls are TRBV13 and TRBJ2-7; TRBD2 matches 7 bases. J gave up 6 bases and V 5 bases, and 4 bases lay outside the gene matches. The CDR3 has 12 amino acids. Germline V gene data show CDR1 as PRHDT and CDR2 as FYEKMQ (reference sequence).

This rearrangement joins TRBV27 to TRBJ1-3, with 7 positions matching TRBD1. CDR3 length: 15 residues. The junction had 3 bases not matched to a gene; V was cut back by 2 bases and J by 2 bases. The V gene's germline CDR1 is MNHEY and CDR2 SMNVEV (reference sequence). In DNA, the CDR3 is TGTGCCAGCAGTTTAGCCAGGGGGGCTGGAAACACCATATATTTT. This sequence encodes CASSLARGAGNTIYF.

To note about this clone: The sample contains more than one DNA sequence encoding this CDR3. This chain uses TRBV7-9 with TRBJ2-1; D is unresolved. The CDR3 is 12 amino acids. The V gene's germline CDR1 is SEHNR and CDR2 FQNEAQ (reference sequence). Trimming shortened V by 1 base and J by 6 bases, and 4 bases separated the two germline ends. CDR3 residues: CASSLDPNEQFF. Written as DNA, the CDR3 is TGTGCCAGCAGCTTAGATCCCAATGAGCAGTTCTTC.

The CDR3 sequence is CASTVLHAGTMKETQYF. The CDR3 DNA is TGTGCCAGCACCGTTCTACACGCCGGCACTATGAAGGAGACCCAGTACTTC. The chain is built from TRBV7-9 and TRBJ2-5, with D unresolved. V lost 7 bases to trimming and J lost 5 bases, with 26 bases between them. From germline, CDR1 is SEHNR and CDR2 FQNEAQ (reference sequence). This CDR3 has 17 amino acids.

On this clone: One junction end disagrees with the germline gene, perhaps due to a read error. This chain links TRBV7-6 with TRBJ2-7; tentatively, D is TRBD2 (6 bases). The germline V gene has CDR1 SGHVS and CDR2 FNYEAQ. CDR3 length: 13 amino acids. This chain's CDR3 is CASSSLPGTGPNF. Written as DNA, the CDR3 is TGTGCCAGCAGCTCCCTCCCCGGGACTGGCCCTAACTTC.

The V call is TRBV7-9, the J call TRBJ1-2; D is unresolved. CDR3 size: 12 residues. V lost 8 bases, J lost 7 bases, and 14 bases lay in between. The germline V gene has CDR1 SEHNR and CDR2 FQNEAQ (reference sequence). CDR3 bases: TGTGCCAGCTCCAAAGGGCTCGGTGGCTACACCTTC. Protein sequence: CASSKGLGGYTF. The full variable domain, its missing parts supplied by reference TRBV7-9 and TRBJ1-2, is DTGVSQNPRHKITKRGQNVTFRCDPISEHNRLYWYRQTLGQGPEFLTYFQNEAQLEKSRLLSDRFSAERPKGSFSTLEIQRTEQGDSAMYLCASSKGLGGYTFGSGTRLTVV.

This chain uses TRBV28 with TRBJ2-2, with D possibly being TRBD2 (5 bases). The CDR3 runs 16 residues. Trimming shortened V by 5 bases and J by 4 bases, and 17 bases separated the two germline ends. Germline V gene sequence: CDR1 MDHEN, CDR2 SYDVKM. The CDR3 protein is CASSPGYTAPTGELFF. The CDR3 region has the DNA TGTGCCAGCAGTCCGGGGTACACTGCTCCCACCGGGGAGCTGTTTTTT.

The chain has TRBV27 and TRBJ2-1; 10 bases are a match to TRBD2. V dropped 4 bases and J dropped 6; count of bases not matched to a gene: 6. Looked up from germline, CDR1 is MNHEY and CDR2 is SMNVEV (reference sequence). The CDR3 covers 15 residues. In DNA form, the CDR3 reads TGTGCCAGCAGTTCCCTAGCGGGAGCCCCCAATGAGCAGTTCTTC. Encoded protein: CASSSLAGAPNEQFF.

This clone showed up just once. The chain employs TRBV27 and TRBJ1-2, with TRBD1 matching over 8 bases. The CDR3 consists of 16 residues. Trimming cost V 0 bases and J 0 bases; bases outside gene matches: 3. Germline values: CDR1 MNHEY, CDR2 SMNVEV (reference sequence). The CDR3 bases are TGTGCCAGCAGTTTATCCCGGACAGGGTCTAACTATGGCTACACCTTC. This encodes CASSLSRTGSNYGYTF.

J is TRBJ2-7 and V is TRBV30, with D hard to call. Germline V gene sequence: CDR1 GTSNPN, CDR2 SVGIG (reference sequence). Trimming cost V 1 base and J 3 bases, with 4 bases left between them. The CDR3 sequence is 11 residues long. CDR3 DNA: TGTGCCTGGAGTGACGTCTACGAGCAGTACTTC. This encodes CAWSDVYEQYF.

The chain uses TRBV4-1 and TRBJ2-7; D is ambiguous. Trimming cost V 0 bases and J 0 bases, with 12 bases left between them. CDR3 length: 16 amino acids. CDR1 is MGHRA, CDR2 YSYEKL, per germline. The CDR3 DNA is TGCGCCAGCAGCCAAGATAGGCAGGAGAGCTCCTACGAGCAGTACTTC. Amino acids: CASSQDRQESSYEQYF.

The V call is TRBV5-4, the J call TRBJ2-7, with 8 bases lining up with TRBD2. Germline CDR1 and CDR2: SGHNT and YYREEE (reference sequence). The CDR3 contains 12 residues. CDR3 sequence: CATGGAGYEQYF. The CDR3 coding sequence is TGTGCTACCGGGGGGGCAGGCTACGAGCAGTACTTC.

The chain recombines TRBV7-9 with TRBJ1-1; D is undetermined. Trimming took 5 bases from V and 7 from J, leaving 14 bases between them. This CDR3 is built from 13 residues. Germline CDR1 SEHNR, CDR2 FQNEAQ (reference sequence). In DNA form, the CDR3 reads TGTGCCAGCAGCCCACCTGACGGGAATGAAGCTTTCTTT. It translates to CASSPPDGNEAFF.